This T cell receptor (beta chain) was observed in a study of blood T cells in healthy people across ages. With a J-beta primer mix and a sample-barcoded 5' primer, a second PCR ran about 7 to 11 cycles. TCRdb re-called the 5' RACE reads through MiXCR, storing one row per CDR3 protein. The data contain hundreds of thousands of distinct CDR3 sequences, around two fifths of them singletons. Of note for this clonotype: Its antigen remains unidentified.

Healthy individuals of Caucasian origin from Russia, aged 6 to 90, served as donors. There were at least 5.5 micrograms of total RNA extracted from every sample. Study outcomes and limitations: Possibly confounding the expanded clonotype changes was the fact that donor CMV status was unknown.

Germline-derived CDR1 and CDR2 are MGHDK and SYGVNS. V lost 6 bases to trimming and J lost 0 bases, with 15 bases between them. The CDR3 has 15 residues. Material for sequencing was blood. This sequence joins TRBV25-1 and TRBJ2-7; tentative D call: TRBD2 (6 bases). The TCR sequence derives from a man aged 55 to 70 in good health. CDR3 DNA sequence: TGTGCCAGCAGCCCCGGGACTTCTAGCTCCTACGAGCAGTACTTC. This translates into CASSPGTSSSYEQYF.